This entry lists 32 T cell receptor beta chains sequenced from one sample in a study of blood T cell repertoires in COVID-19. The protocol was immunoSEQ multiplex PCR, while the TCRdb copy is restricted to in-frame clones and leaves out a portion. The table includes approximately 50,000 clones, 75% to 80% detected once. Sequencing was done on a sample of peripheral blood. The receptors here all came from a man aged 65 to 79 with active or convalescent COVID-19.

The chain links TRBV5-1 to TRBJ2-7; 11 nucleotides line up with TRBD2. CDR1 and CDR2 from the germline V gene are SGHRS and YFSETQ. This CDR3 region has 15 residues. Trimming at V came to 2 bases and at J to 0 bases, leaving 1 base not matched to a gene. The CDR3 reads CASSLLAGASYEQYF. The CDR3 DNA reads TGCGCCAGCAGCTTACTAGCGGGGGCCTCCTACGAGCAGTACTTC.

The chain couples TRBV7-9 to TRBJ1-2, with D unresolved. Trimming cost V 7 bases and J 4 bases, with 10 bases left between them. Germline V CDR1 and CDR2: SEHNR, FQNEAQ (reference sequence). The CDR3 is 12 residues long. The CDR3 region has the DNA TGTGCCAGCACCTCGGGGAGCTATGGCTACACCTTC. Protein: CASTSGSYGYTF.

The V call is TRBV2, the J call TRBJ1-1; a weak D match, TRBD1 (6 bases). Trimming took 6 bases from V and 6 from J, leaving 11 bases between them. Germline CDR1 reads SNHLY; CDR2 reads FYNNEI. The CDR3 has 12 amino acids. Written as DNA, the CDR3 is TGTGCCAGCAGAACAGGGTTAGCTGAAGCTTTCTTT. Its protein is CASRTGLAEAFF.

The chain employs TRBV11-2 and TRBJ1-6; D may be TRBD1 (5 bases). Germline V CDR1 and CDR2: SGHAT, FQNNGV. V was shortened by 6 bases and J by 7 bases, with 16 bases between the two germline ends. The CDR3 is 15 amino acids. The CDR3 nucleotides read TGTGCCAGCAGTTTATGGGGCGCAGGGAATTCACCCCTCCACTTT. The encoded protein is CASSLWGAGNSPLHF.

This rearrangement joins TRBV29-1 to TRBJ2-2, with 12 nucleotides matching TRBD2. The CDR3 loop spans 15 amino acids. Trimming took 7 bases from V and 2 from J; bases not matched to a gene: 5. CDR1 SQVTM and CDR2 ANQGSEA come from the germline V gene. The CDR3 is CSGRTSGVNTGELFF. The CDR3 bases are TGCAGCGGCCGGACTAGCGGGGTTAACACCGGGGAGCTGTTTTTT.

V and J are TRBV5-1 and TRBJ2-1; 9 nucleotides align to TRBD2. J gave up 4 bases and V 6 bases, and 5 bases lay outside the gene matches. Germline CDR1 and CDR2: SGHRS and YFSETQ. CDR3 size: 14 residues. This CDR3 is CASTPGLAYNEQFF. Here the CDR3 DNA reads TGCGCCAGCACCCCGGGACTAGCTTACAATGAGCAGTTCTTC.

The rearrangement joins TRBV10-1 to TRBJ2-7; 7 bases are a match to TRBD1. This CDR3 spans 16 amino acids. V was clipped by 5 bases and J by 5 bases; unmatched bases: 15. Germline CDR1 reads WNHNN; CDR2 reads SYGVQD (reference sequence). The CDR3 DNA sequence: TGCGCCAGCAGTACAACCTCCGGGACAGCCGTCGACGAGCAGTACTTC. It yields the protein CASSTTSGTAVDEQYF.

V gene TRBV5-1 combines with J gene TRBJ2-3; TRBD2 aligns across 8 bases. The CDR3 extends over 17 amino acids. J gave up 4 bases and V 0 bases, and 10 bases lay outside the gene matches. Looked up from germline, CDR1 is SGHRS and CDR2 is YFSETQ. The CDR3 DNA follows: TGCGCCAGCAGCTTGGTTAAAGCGGGAGTGGGGGCAGATACGCAGTATTTT. Its protein is CASSLVKAGVGADTQYF.

The chain is built from TRBV24-1 and TRBJ2-1; D is unclear. CDR1 and CDR2 from the germline V gene are KGHDR and SFDVKD. V gave up 4 bases and J gave up 11 bases, with 11 bases separating them. The CDR3 totals 12 residues. The CDR3 protein is CATSDTNSKQFF. CDR3 sequence (DNA): TGTGCCACCAGTGACACGAACTCAAAGCAGTTCTTC.

The V call is TRBV30, the J call TRBJ1-5; 11 bases are a match to TRBD1. There are 18 residues in the CDR3. V dropped 0 bases and J dropped 2; count of bases not matched to a gene: 9. The germline V gene has CDR1 GTSNPN and CDR2 SVGIG (reference sequence). This CDR3 is CAWSVFGQGAPGNQPQHF. In DNA form, the CDR3 reads TGTGCCTGGAGTGTATTCGGACAGGGGGCGCCCGGCAATCAGCCCCAGCATTTT.

This clone was seen only a few times. The chain joins TRBV5-5 to TRBJ2-7, with D possibly TRBD1 on 5 matching bases. V lost 5 bases to trimming and J lost 2 bases, with 11 bases between them. The CDR3 totals 13 residues. Germline values: CDR1 SGHKS, CDR2 YYEKEE (reference sequence). In DNA, the CDR3 is TGTGCCAGCAGGACAGCTCCCCCCTACGAGCAGTACTTC. Its translation: CASRTAPPYEQYF.

The chain carries TRBV5-1 and TRBJ1-3, with a weak D call TRBD1 (5 bases). Trimming shortened V by 3 bases and J by 3 bases, and 19 bases separated the two germline ends. The germline gives CDR1 SGHRS, CDR2 YFSETQ. The CDR3 loop spans 17 amino acids. CDR3 loop: CASSSLPPGGYGNTIYF. As DNA, the CDR3 is TGCGCCAGCAGCTCATTACCGCCCGGGGGATATGGAAACACCATATATTTT.

The chain recombines TRBV19 with TRBJ1-6; TRBD1 might be the D (6 bases). Germline V gene sequence: CDR1 LNHDA, CDR2 SQIVND (reference sequence). Deletions cut 3 bases from V and 6 bases from J, with 9 bases between. This CDR3 region has 14 residues. CDR3 protein: CASSIRGSNSPLHF. The CDR3 DNA is TGTGCCAGTAGTATCAGGGGCTCTAATTCACCCCTCCACTTT. Supplemented by reference TRBV19 and TRBJ1-6, the full variable domain reads DGGITQSPKYLFRKEGQNVTLSCEQNLNHDAMYWYRQDPGQGLRLIYYSQIVNDFQKGDIAEGYSVSREKKESFPLTVTSAQKNPTAFYLCASSIRGSNSPLHFGNGTRLTVT.

This clone was seen just once. CDR3 DNA sequence: TGCACCAGCGGCGGAGAGACCCAGTACTTC. Amino acid sequence: CTSGGETQYF. The chain joins TRBV1 to TRBJ2-5; the table's D call TRBD2 went unverified against the DNA. TRBV1 is a pseudogene. The CDR3 loop spans 10 amino acids.

V and J are TRBV7-9 and TRBJ1-1, with TRBD1 matching over 8 bases. This CDR3 is 14 amino acids long. V was clipped by 2 bases and J by 5 bases; unmatched bases: 4. CDR1 SEHNR and CDR2 FQNEAQ come from the germline V gene (reference sequence). CDR3 in DNA: TGTGCCAGCAGCTTAACAGGGGGAAAAACTGAAGCTTTCTTT. Translation: CASSLTGGKTEAFF.

The chain employs TRBV5-1 and TRBJ1-1, with TRBD1 as a possible D gene (6 bases). Per the germline V gene, CDR1 is SGHRS and CDR2 is YFSETQ. CDR3 length: 14 amino acids. Trimming took 4 bases from V and 11 from J, leaving 21 bases between them. In DNA, the CDR3 is TGCGCCAGCAGCGCCCGGGACACTGCAACGGGCGCTTTCTTT. Encoded protein: CASSARDTATGAFF.

The CDR3 spells CASSIASSWTGRWEPQHF. In nucleotides, the CDR3 is TGTGCCAGTAGTATAGCATCCTCATGGACAGGCAGGTGGGAACCCCAGCATTTT. The J gene is TRBJ1-5, the V gene TRBV19; 7 positions match TRBD1. Germline V CDR1 and CDR2: LNHDA, SQIVND (reference sequence). CDR3 length equals 18 residues. J gave up 10 bases and V 1 base, and 19 bases lay outside the gene matches.

The gene calls are TRBV2 and TRBJ2-5, with D possibly matching TRBD1 (6 bases). V was pared by 3 bases and J by 2 bases, with 13 bases between. The CDR3 extends over 15 amino acids. The V gene's germline CDR1 is SNHLY and CDR2 FYNNEI. CDR3 in DNA: TGTGCCAGCAGTGACACCAGGGGCCGGCAAGAGACCCAGTACTTC. It specifies CASSDTRGRQETQYF.

This clone appeared a few times. The V call is TRBV15, the J call TRBJ2-1; 12 positions match TRBD2. Trimming cost V 4 bases and J 1 base; bases outside gene matches: 8. The CDR3 has 18 residues. Germline V gene data show CDR1 as LNHNV and CDR2 as YYDKDF (reference sequence). Here the CDR3 DNA reads TGTGCCACCAGCACGCCACTAGCGGGAGGTGGGTCCTACAATGAGCAGTTCTTC. Residues: CATSTPLAGGGSYNEQFF.

V and J are TRBV18 and TRBJ1-1; TRBD1 matches at 7 bases. In germline, CDR1 is KGHSH, CDR2 LQKENI. The CDR3 is 15 residues long. Trimming removed 2 bases from V and 0 bases from J; junction bases left unmatched: 3. CDR3 sequence reads: CASSPRTGMNTEAFF. Here the CDR3 DNA reads TGTGCCAGCTCACCAAGGACAGGCATGAACACTGAAGCTTTCTTT.

This clone was picked up one time. The rearrangement links TRBV27 to TRBJ1-3; D possibly corresponds to TRBD1 (6 bases). The CDR3 contains 15 residues. The germline gives CDR1 MNHEY, CDR2 SMNVEV (reference sequence). The germline V and J ends were trimmed by 3 bases and 0 bases, with 9 bases remaining between them. The CDR3 DNA follows: TGTGCCAGCAGTTTGAGGGGGAGCTCTGGAAACACCATATATTTT. Amino acids: CASSLRGSSGNTIYF.

The chain recombines TRBV7-2 with TRBJ1-6, with 7 nucleotides matching TRBD1. J gave up 2 bases and V 3 bases, and 7 bases lay outside the gene matches. CDR3 length: 17 amino acids. Germline-derived CDR1 and CDR2 are SGHTA and FQGNSA. The CDR3 region has the DNA TGTGCCAGCAGCTTTTACAGGGGTTTCACCTATAATTCACCCCTCCACTTT. Its translation: CASSFYRGFTYNSPLHF. Full variable domain (missing parts from reference TRBV7-2 and TRBJ1-6): GAGVSQSPSNKVTEKGKDVELRCDPISGHTALYWYRQSLGQGLEFLIYFQGNSAPDKSGLPSDRFSAERTGGSVSTLTIQRTQQEDSAVYLCASSFYRGFTYNSPLHFGNGTRLTVT.

The chain joins TRBV30 to TRBJ1-6; D is undetermined. V dropped 5 bases and J dropped 0 bases, with 11 bases sitting between them. The germline gives CDR1 GTSNPN, CDR2 SVGIG (reference sequence). The CDR3 is 15 amino acids. This CDR3 reads CAWWPGSSYNSPLHF. CDR3 in DNA: TGTGCCTGGTGGCCGGGGAGCTCCTATAATTCACCCCTCCACTTT. The full variable domain, in which reference TRBV30 and TRBJ1-6 provide the parts outside the CDR3, is SQTIHQWPATLVQPVGSPLSLECTVEGTSNPNLYWYRQAAGRGLQLLFYSVGIGQISSEVPQNLSASRPQDRQFILSSKKLLLSDSGFYLCAWWPGSSYNSPLHFGNGTRLTVT.

The chain employs TRBV24-1 and TRBJ2-1, with a possible D match to TRBD2 (5 bases). Trimming took off 3 bases at V and 8 bases at J, with 16 bases between the two ends. This CDR3 is built from 15 residues. CDR1 is KGHDR and CDR2 is SFDVKD in the germline V gene. The CDR3 DNA reads as TGTGCCACCAGTGATACCCCCCGGGGAGTGGATGAGCAGTTCTTC. Protein: CATSDTPRGVDEQFF.

The chain is built from TRBV9 and TRBJ2-1; 12 bases align to TRBD2. V shed 3 bases, J shed 3 bases, and the junction held 1 base outside the gene matches. Germline V gives CDR1 SGDLS, CDR2 YYNGEE. This CDR3 has 15 residues. The CDR3 DNA is TGTGCCAGCAGCGAACTAGCGGGAGGCTACAATGAGCAGTTCTTC. Translated: CASSELAGGYNEQFF.

This clone showed up just once. The chain recombines TRBV29-1 with TRBJ2-7; the D gene is possibly TRBD2 (6 bases). The V end lost 4 bases, the J end lost 2 bases, and 12 bases lay between the germline ends. Germline lookup yields CDR1 SQVTM and CDR2 ANQGSEA. The CDR3 extends over 13 amino acids. The DNA of the CDR3 is TGCAGCGTTGGTGCTAGCGAGCCCTACGAGCAGTACTTC. It yields the protein CSVGASEPYEQYF.

The V gene is TRBV28, the J gene TRBJ2-4; 9 bases are shared with TRBD1. V shed 5 bases, J shed 2 bases, and the junction held 19 bases outside the gene matches. Germline V CDR1 and CDR2: MDHEN, SYDVKM. The CDR3 is 20 residues long. In DNA form, the CDR3 reads TGTGCCAGCAGTCACACCCGGAGGACAGGGGATGAGGTGTCCAAAAACATTCAGTACTTC. Translated: CASSHTRRTGDEVSKNIQYF.

V usage is TRBV15 and J usage is TRBJ1-2, with D possibly being TRBD1 (6 bases). The CDR3 consists of 13 residues. V lost 3 bases and J lost 3, with 8 bases in between. Germline CDR1 reads LNHNV; CDR2 reads YYDKDF (reference sequence). The CDR3 DNA reads as TGTGCCACCAGCAGGGACAGTTACTATGGCTACACCTTC. Its translation is CATSRDSYYGYTF.

The V gene is TRBV19, the J gene TRBJ1-5; D may be TRBD1 (6 bases). Germline V gene lookup returns CDR1 LNHDA and CDR2 SQIVND (reference sequence). This CDR3 comprises 16 residues. V lost 3 bases and J lost 3, with 15 bases in between. The CDR3 loop is CASSMGHQPSNQPQHF. For the CDR3, the DNA is TGTGCCAGTAGTATGGGACATCAGCCTTCCAATCAGCCCCAGCATTTT. The full variable domain, its missing parts supplied by reference TRBV19 and TRBJ1-5, is DGGITQSPKYLFRKEGQNVTLSCEQNLNHDAMYWYRQDPGQGLRLIYYSQIVNDFQKGDIAEGYSVSREKKESFPLTVTSAQKNPTAFYLCASSMGHQPSNQPQHFGDGTRLSIL.

The V call is TRBV24-1, the J call TRBJ2-1; D perhaps matches TRBD2 (6 bases). CDR3 length: 13 residues. Between the trimmed V and J ends, which lost 7 bases and 9 bases, there was a span of 15 bases. Germline V lookup: CDR1 KGHDR, CDR2 SFDVKD. CDR3 coding DNA: TGTGCCACCAGGGGAGGAGGCCGAACTGAGCAGTTCTTC. Amino acids: CATRGGGRTEQFF.

The table lists this clone with a count of one. This chain connects TRBV3-1 (or the pseudogene TRBV3-2) to TRBJ2-4; TRBD2 agrees at 9 bases. V trimming: 3 bases; J trimming: 0 bases; junction bases outside the gene matches: 3. CDR1 and CDR2 from the germline V gene are LGHDT and YNNKEL (reference sequence). This CDR3 comprises 16 residues. CDR3 in amino acids: CASSQRLAEAKNIQYF. The CDR3, as DNA: TGTGCCAGCAGCCAGAGACTAGCGGAAGCCAAAAACATTCAGTACTTC.

The CDR3 protein is CAWTRDRGSLGSYNEQFF. CDR3 sequence (DNA): TGTGCCTGGACCCGGGACAGGGGCAGCTTGGGGTCCTACAATGAGCAGTTCTTC. The chain links TRBV30 to TRBJ2-1; 10 bases line up with TRBD1. The CDR3 runs 18 residues. Trimming removed 4 bases from V and 1 base from J; junction bases left unmatched: 13. Germline-derived CDR1 and CDR2 are GTSNPN and SVGIG (reference sequence).